This T cell receptor beta chain was obtained from a study of blood T cells in healthy people across ages. Findings and caveats of the study: Measured against age, TCR beta diversity per million T cells decreased in a roughly linear manner.

Then a second PCR, running about 7 to 11 cycles, was carried out with a sample-barcoded 5' primer and a J-beta primer mix. A template-switch adaptor that had 12 random nucleotides put a tag on each cDNA molecule. TCRdb called the 5' RACE reads again in MiXCR, with one record for every CDR3 protein. The data contain 780,000 or so distinct CDR3 sequences, around 50% of them singletons. Germline V lookup: CDR1 MNHEY, CDR2 SVGEGT. The CDR3 is made up of 17 amino acids. A word on this clonotype: What it binds is unknown.

This chain uses TRBV6-2 or TRBV6-3 with TRBJ2-1, with TRBD2 identical over 10 bases. The DNA end favors TRBJ2-7, so the J call may be wrong. This receptor was taken from a man in his forties or fifties in good health. Sequencing was performed on blood. The CDR3 region has the DNA TGTGCCAGCAGCCCCAACTACCTAGCGGGAGTTTACAATGAGCAGTACTTC. The encoded protein is CASSPNYLAGVYNEQYF.